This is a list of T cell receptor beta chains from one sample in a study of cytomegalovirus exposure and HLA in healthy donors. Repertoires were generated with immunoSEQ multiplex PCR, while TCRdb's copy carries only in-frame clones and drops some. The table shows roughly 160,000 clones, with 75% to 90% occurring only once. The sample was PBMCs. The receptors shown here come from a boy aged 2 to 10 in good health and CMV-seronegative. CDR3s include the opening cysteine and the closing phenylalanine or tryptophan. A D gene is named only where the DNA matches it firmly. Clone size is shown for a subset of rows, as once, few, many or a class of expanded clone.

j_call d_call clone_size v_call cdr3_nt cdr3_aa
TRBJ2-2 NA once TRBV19 TGTGCCAGTAGCAACTATTACAGGGACAACACCGGGGAGCTGTTTTTT CASSNYYRDNTGELFF
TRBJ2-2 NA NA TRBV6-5 TGTGCCAGCAGTTACGAGATAACCGGGGAGCTGTTTTTT CASSYEITGELFF
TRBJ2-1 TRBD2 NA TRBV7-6 TGTGCCAGCAGCTTAGCTCTAGCGGGACCCCTAATGCGGTACAATGAGCAGTTCTTC CASSLALAGPLMRYNEQFF
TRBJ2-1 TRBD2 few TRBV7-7 TGTGCTAGCAGCTCACTAGCGGGATACGGCAATGAGCAGTTCTTC CASSSLAGYGNEQFF
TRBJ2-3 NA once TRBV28 TGTGCCAGCAGTTTATGGATCGGAGGAGGAGGGGGCACAGATACGCAGTATTTT CASSLWIGGGGGTDTQYF
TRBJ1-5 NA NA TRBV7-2 TGTGCCAGCAGCTTAAACAGGGTCGATCAGCCCCAGCATTTT CASSLNRVDQPQHF
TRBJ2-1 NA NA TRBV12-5 TGTGCTAGTGGTTTTGGGCAAAACAATGAGCAGTTCTTC CASGFGQNNEQFF
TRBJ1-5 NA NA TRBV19 TGTGCCAGTATATTGGGGGGGAATAGCAATCAGCCCCAGCATTTT CASILGGNSNQPQHF
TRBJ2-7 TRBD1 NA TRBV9 TGTGCCAGCAGCGTAGGTGCAGGGGGCAGAGACGAGCAGTACTTC CASSVGAGGRDEQYF
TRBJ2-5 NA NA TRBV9 TGTGCCAGCAGCCCCCCCGGGGGGCTTAACCAAGAGACCCAGTACTTC CASSPPGGLNQETQYF
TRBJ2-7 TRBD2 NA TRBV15 TGTGCCATTGGTTCTAGCGGGAGGCTCGAGCAGTACTTC CAIGSSGRLEQYF
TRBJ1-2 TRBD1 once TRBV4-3 TGCGCCAGCAGCCAAGAGACAGGGGGCCACTATGGCTACACCTTC CASSQETGGHYGYTF
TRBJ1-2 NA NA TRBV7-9 TGTGCCAGCAGCTCGAGCCCTCGGGTCGGATACACCTTC CASSSSPRVGYTF
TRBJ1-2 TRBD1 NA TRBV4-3 TGCGCCAGCAGCCAACAGCCCGACAGGGCTTATGGCTACACCTTC CASSQQPDRAYGYTF
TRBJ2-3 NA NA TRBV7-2 TGTGCCAGCAGCTTAGGAGGGAGAATAGATACGCAGTATTTT CASSLGGRIDTQYF
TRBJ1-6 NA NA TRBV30 TGTGCCTGGAGCGAACTAAGGGGTTCACCCCTCCACTTT CAWSELRGSPLHF
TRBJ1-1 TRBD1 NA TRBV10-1 TGCGCCAGCAGTCTGGGGACAGGGGGAAACACTGAAGCTTTCTTT CASSLGTGGNTEAFF
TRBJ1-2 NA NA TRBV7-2 TGTGCCAGTAGCAGAAACAGGGTCGCTTCTAGCGGCTACACCTTC CASSRNRVASSGYTF
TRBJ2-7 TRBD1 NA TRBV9 TGTGCCAGCAGCGTAGAGGGGAGGCGGGACAGGGGGCGGGAGCAGTACTTC CASSVEGRRDRGREQYF
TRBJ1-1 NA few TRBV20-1 TGCAGTGCTAGAAAGGGGGCTGAAGCTTTCTTT CSARKGAEAFF
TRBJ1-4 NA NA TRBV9 TGTGCCAGCAGCGCTTTTGACAGGTTAGGGGAAAAACTGTTTTTT CASSAFDRLGEKLFF
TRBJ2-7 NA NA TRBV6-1 TGTGCCAGCAGTGAAGCGCTTCGACAGCACTACGAGCAGTACTTC CASSEALRQHYEQYF
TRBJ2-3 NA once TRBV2 TGTGCCAGCCATCTTCAGCGGACTAGCACAGATACGCAGTATTTT CASHLQRTSTDTQYF
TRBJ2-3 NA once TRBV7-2 TGTGCCAGCAGCCTGAGGACAAGTAACACAGATACGCAGTATTTT CASSLRTSNTDTQYF
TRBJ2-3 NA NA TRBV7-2 TGTGCCAGCAGCTTAGGTCCTCGCGGATCTAGCACAGATACGCAGTATTTT CASSLGPRGSSTDTQYF
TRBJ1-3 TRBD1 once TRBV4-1 TGCGCCAGCAGCCCAGGGGGTCCTGGACTTGACAGGGGTGTGAACACCATATATTTT CASSPGGPGLDRGVNTIYF
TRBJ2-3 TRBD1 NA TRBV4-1 TGCGCCAGCAGCCTCCGGACAGGGGATTGGACAGATACGCAGTATTTT CASSLRTGDWTDTQYF